The 20 T cell receptor beta chains below come from one sample, sequenced in a study of T cell repertoires in cytomegalovirus infection. Their specific antigens are unknown. TCRdb re-derived calls from the reads in MiXCR, one entry per CDR3 protein. The top ten hold about 20% of the sample, which has about 700,000 distinct CDR3 sequences, roughly 33% seen once. The material was cultured PBMCs, obtained from culture after CMV antigen stimulation. All receptors come from a human donor in good health (CMV status not recorded). Some clones in this sample may be carry-over from other donors' samples.

Of note for this clonotype: At one of its ends the junction is not consistent with the germline gene, which may arise from a read error. The J gene is TRBJ2-1, the V gene TRBV7-4, with 11 bases fitting TRBD2. This CDR3 contains 14 residues. CDR1 is SGHVT and CDR2 is SQSDAQ in the germline V gene. The CDR3 nucleotides read TGTGCCAGCAGCGTAGCGGGGGGGGCCAATGAGCAGTTCTTC. Translating it yields CASSVAGGANEQFF. The full variable domain, with the rest looked up from reference TRBV7-4 and TRBJ2-1, is GAGVSQSPRYKVAKRGRDVALRCDSISGHVTLYWYRQTLGQGSEVLTYSQSDAQRDKSGRPSGRFSAERPERSVSTLKIQRTEQGDSAVYLCASSVAGGANEQFFGPGTRLTVL.

V and J are TRBV6-5 and TRBJ1-1; 7 bases match TRBD1. The germline gives CDR1 MNHEY, CDR2 SVGAGI. CDR3 length equals 13 residues. The junction had 12 bases not matched to a gene; V was cut back by 6 bases and J by 11 bases. The CDR3 sequence is CASRLALQGRAFF. Here the CDR3 DNA reads TGTGCCAGCAGATTAGCCCTACAGGGGAGGGCTTTCTTT.

The J gene is TRBJ1-6, the V gene TRBV28; no definite D call. V lost 7 bases to trimming and J lost 9 bases, with 10 bases between them. This CDR3 region has 12 residues. Germline assignment: CDR1 MDHEN and CDR2 SYDVKM. The CDR3 sequence: CASNEELSPLHF. The CDR3, as DNA: TGTGCCAGCAACGAGGAGCTTTCACCCCTCCACTTT.

J is TRBJ2-6 and V is TRBV7-9, with D possibly TRBD1 on 5 matching bases. V was trimmed by 1 base and J by 0 bases, leaving 10 bases between them. This CDR3 comprises 17 residues. In germline, CDR1 is SEHNR, CDR2 FQNEAQ (reference sequence). The CDR3 region is CASSLGRASSGANVLTF. The CDR3 DNA reads TGTGCCAGCAGCTTAGGCAGGGCAAGCTCTGGGGCCAACGTCCTGACTTTC.

V is TRBV20-1 and J is TRBJ1-2, with D perhaps TRBD1 (5 bases). There are 10 residues in the CDR3. V lost 6 bases, J lost 4 bases, and 6 bases lay in between. From germline, CDR1 is DFQATT and CDR2 SNEGSKA (reference sequence). The DNA of the CDR3 is TGCAGTGCCGACAGCTATGGCTACACCTTC. It codes for CSADSYGYTF.

This clonotype was recorded at least ten times. The chain joins TRBV7-8 to TRBJ1-1, with D perhaps TRBD1 (5 bases). CDR1 is SGHVS, CDR2 FQNEAQ, per germline. Trimming removed 1 base from V and 5 bases from J, with 11 bases in between. The CDR3 spans 14 residues. CDR3 residues: CASSLGGGETEAFF. The CDR3 coding sequence is TGTGCCAGCAGCTTAGGGGGGGGTGAGACTGAAGCTTTCTTT.

The V and J genes are TRBV10-3 and TRBJ2-3; no clear D. The CDR3 covers 16 residues. V was trimmed by 4 bases and J by 1 base, leaving 15 bases between them. Germline V gene sequence: CDR1 ENHRY, CDR2 SYGVKD. The CDR3 loop reads CAISGVLVQGTDTQYF. DNA of the CDR3: TGTGCCATCAGTGGCGTACTGGTTCAGGGCACAGATACGCAGTATTTT.

The chain employs TRBV6-8 and TRBJ1-4, with D possibly being TRBD1 (5 bases). CDR1 MNHGY and CDR2 SAAAGT come from the germline V gene. CDR3 length: 14 amino acids. Trimming left V 8 bases short and J 3 bases short, with 13 bases between. The CDR3 protein is CASRDLGANEKLFF. Written as DNA, the CDR3 is TGTGCCAGCCGCGACCTGGGGGCTAATGAAAAACTGTTTTTT.

The chain uses TRBV7-2 and TRBJ2-7; possible D gene TRBD2, 6 bases. Germline CDR1 is SGHTA and CDR2 is FQGNSA. V was pared by 5 bases and J by 6 bases, with 17 bases between. The CDR3 spans 14 residues. In DNA, the CDR3 is TGTGCCAGCAGCGCCTCGGGAGTGGTGGGCGAGCAGTACTTC. It codes for CASSASGVVGEQYF.

This clonotype was seen only a few times. The chain recombines TRBV6-5 with TRBJ1-1; D remains ambiguous. The CDR3 runs 15 residues. Germline V gives CDR1 MNHEY, CDR2 SVGAGI. Trimming pared 2 bases from V and 6 bases from J, leaving 16 bases between. The CDR3 DNA follows: TGTGCCAGCAGTTACAATCCCCTAATCTCCCCTGAAGCTTTCTTT. It specifies CASSYNPLISPEAFF.

V gene TRBV7-9 combines with J gene TRBJ1-1; 8 bases map to TRBD1. In germline, CDR1 is SEHNR, CDR2 FQNEAQ (reference sequence). The V segment lost 3 bases and the J segment 4 bases; nucleotides outside the gene matches: 4. The CDR3 is 14 amino acids. The CDR3, as DNA: TGTGCCAGCAGCTTGGAGACAGGGGCCACTGAAGCTTTCTTT. Residues: CASSLETGATEAFF.

The V call is TRBV28, the J call TRBJ1-2; D might be TRBD1 (5 bases). Germline assignment: CDR1 MDHEN and CDR2 SYDVKM. The CDR3 sequence is 15 residues long. The V and J ends lost 6 bases and 0 bases respectively, with 14 bases between them. The CDR3 nucleotides read TGTGCCAGCAGCGACGCGGGGGTTGCTAACTATGGCTACACCTTC. This sequence encodes CASSDAGVANYGYTF.

The chain is built from TRBV2 and TRBJ2-3, with 11 bases identical to TRBD2. The length of the CDR3 is 15 residues. Germline V lookup: CDR1 SNHLY, CDR2 FYNNEI. V shed 4 bases and J 6 bases; nucleotides not matched to a gene: 6. The chain's CDR3 is CASSATSGEGDTQYF. The CDR3 DNA reads TGTGCCAGCAGTGCGACTAGCGGGGAGGGGGATACGCAGTATTTT.

This clonotype appeared many times. V usage is TRBV6-1 and J usage is TRBJ2-3, with TRBD2 matching over 11 bases. The CDR3 sequence is 19 residues long. Germline V gene sequence: CDR1 MNHNS, CDR2 SASEGT. V dropped 5 bases and J dropped 5; count of bases not matched to a gene: 18. CDR3 nucleotide sequence: TGTGCCAGCAGTTATGGGCTAGCGGGGGGCCTGCTAGGCGGAGATACGCAGTATTTT. It yields the protein CASSYGLAGGLLGGDTQYF.

The table lists this clonotype with many counts. The chain uses TRBV7-2 and TRBJ1-5; D is ambiguous. Germline V gene data show CDR1 as SGHTA and CDR2 as FQGNSA. Trimming removed 1 base from V and 3 bases from J, with 7 bases in between. The CDR3 has 14 amino acids. CDR3 sequence: CASSLDLTNQPQHF. The CDR3 nucleotides read TGTGCCAGCAGCTTAGATCTGACCAATCAGCCCCAGCATTTT.

This clonotype was counted a few times. V and J are TRBV7-9 and TRBJ1-6; no firm D call. The ends were cut back, 5 bases at V and 8 bases at J, with 10 bases in the middle. This CDR3 spans 13 amino acids. CDR1 SEHNR and CDR2 FQNEAQ come from the germline V gene (reference sequence). Here the CDR3 reads CASSRVADSPLHF. The DNA for the CDR3 is TGTGCCAGCAGCCGAGTGGCTGATTCACCCCTCCACTTT.

In nucleotides, the CDR3 is TGTGCCAGCAGTTTGAATAGCGGGAGGACCGGGGAGCTGTTTTTT. This codes for CASSLNSGRTGELFF. This chain joins TRBV28 and TRBJ2-2; TRBD2 matches at 10 bases. CDR3 length: 15 amino acids. Unmatched junction bases numbered 3, after V lost 3 bases and J lost 5 bases. Germline V gene data show CDR1 as MDHEN and CDR2 as SYDVKM. The full variable domain, in which reference TRBV28 and TRBJ2-2 provide the parts outside the CDR3, is DVKVTQSSRYLVKRTGEKVFLECVQDMDHENMFWYRQDPGLGLRLIYFSYDVKMKEKGDIPEGYSVSREKKERFSLILESASTNQTSMYLCASSLNSGRTGELFFGEGSRLTVL.

The sample holds a few counts of this clonotype. The CDR3 reads CASNPRAGAYEQYF. The CDR3 coding sequence is TGTGCCAGCAACCCTAGGGCAGGAGCTTACGAGCAGTACTTC. This chain uses TRBV27 with TRBJ2-7, with D hard to call. V was pared by 7 bases and J by 4 bases, with 17 bases between. There are 14 residues in the CDR3. Germline V lookup: CDR1 MNHEY, CDR2 SMNVEV (reference sequence).

V gene TRBV11-2 combines with J gene TRBJ2-6, with 7 bases fitting TRBD2. V shed 6 bases, J shed 5 bases, and the junction held 10 bases outside the gene matches. The germline gives CDR1 SGHAT, CDR2 FQNNGV. CDR3 length: 16 amino acids. The CDR3 DNA sequence: TGTGCCAGCAGACAAATCAGGGAGGGGAGGGCCAACGTCCTGACTTTC. Translation: CASRQIREGRANVLTF. Full variable domain (outside the CDR3, taken from reference TRBV11-2 and TRBJ2-6): EAGVAQSPRYKIIEKRQSVAFWCNPISGHATLYWYQQILGQGPKLLIQFQNNGVVDDSQLPKDRFSAERLKGVDSTLKIQPAKLEDSAVYLCASRQIREGRANVLTFGAGSRLTVL.

This rearrangement joins TRBV6-6 to TRBJ1-2; 7 bases line up with TRBD1. CDR1 is MNHNY and CDR2 is SVGAGI in the germline V gene (reference sequence). With V trimmed by 3 bases and J by 3 bases, 4 bases remained unmatched. The CDR3 contains 14 residues. CDR3: CASSYRQGDYGYTF. The CDR3 DNA follows: TGTGCCAGCAGTTATAGACAGGGCGACTATGGCTACACCTTC.